These 8 T cell receptor beta chains share one sample of origin, sequenced in a study of CD8 T cells in Susac syndrome. Random hexamers served to reverse transcribe roughly 0.45 to 1 ug RNA. TCRdb re-called the immunoSEQ multiplex PCR reads with MiXCR, one entry per CDR3 protein. This repertoire shows 170,000 or so distinct CDR3 sequences, 80% to 95% found once; its top ten account for roughly 0.1%. The sample consisted of CD4+ T cells from PBMCs. These receptors originate from a human donor with multiple sclerosis.

This chain uses TRBV5-4 with TRBJ1-6; D perhaps matches TRBD1 (6 bases). The CDR3 has 15 residues. V dropped 4 bases and J dropped 9 bases, with 17 bases sitting between them. Germline-derived CDR1 and CDR2 are SGHNT and YYREEE (reference sequence). The CDR3 region has the DNA TGTGCCAGCAGCAACAAACAGGGTGATTTTTCACCCCTCCACTTT. Translated, it gives CASSNKQGDFSPLHF.

This chain uses TRBV9 with TRBJ2-1; D gene unclear. The V gene's germline CDR1 is SGDLS and CDR2 YYNGEE. This CDR3 is 13 amino acids long. Trimming stripped 1 base from V and 5 bases from J, with 7 bases between. The CDR3 DNA is TGTGCCAGCAGCGTAAGTTTGAACAATGAGCAGTTCTTC. It codes for CASSVSLNNEQFF.

The gene calls are TRBV3-1 and TRBJ1-1, with D perhaps TRBD1 (5 bases). Trimming took 8 bases from V and 3 from J, leaving 16 bases between them. Per germline, CDR1 LGHDT and CDR2 YNNKEL (reference sequence). The CDR3 spans 14 residues. The CDR3 nucleotides are TGTGCCAGCCGTGGGACGGGTAGCGACACTGAAGCTTTCTTT. It codes for CASRGTGSDTEAFF.

The chain recombines TRBV12-3 or TRBV12-4 with TRBJ2-2; 9 bases are a match to TRBD1. CDR3 size: 15 residues. Trimming removed 3 bases from V and 7 bases from J; junction bases left unmatched: 6. CDR3 protein: CASSLGQGINGELFF. The DNA of the CDR3 is TGTGCCAGCAGTTTGGGACAGGGTATTAACGGGGAGCTGTTTTTT.

The genes are TRBV4-1 and TRBJ2-5; 9 nucleotides match TRBD1. Germline V CDR1 and CDR2: MGHRA, YSYEKL. The CDR3 consists of 16 residues. V shed 0 bases, J shed 5 bases, and the junction held 7 bases outside the gene matches. In DNA, the CDR3 is TGCGCCAGCAGCCAAGATCTTCCCGACAGGGGGGAGACCCAGTACTTC. Amino acid sequence: CASSQDLPDRGETQYF.

The chain recombines TRBV9 with TRBJ1-2, with 7 bases identical to TRBD1. Trimming cost V 3 bases and J 4 bases; bases outside gene matches: 3. The CDR3 length is 13 residues. Germline-derived CDR1 and CDR2 are SGDLS and YYNGEE. CDR3 DNA: TGTGCCAGCAGCGCTGGACAGGTCTATGGCTACACCTTC. Translated, it gives CASSAGQVYGYTF.

The rearrangement joins TRBV15 to TRBJ2-1; 11 nucleotides agree with TRBD2. The CDR3 has 16 residues. Germline assignment: CDR1 LNHNV and CDR2 YYDKDF (reference sequence). With 1 base clipped from V and 8 bases from J, the junction kept 7 bases outside the gene matches. CDR3 protein: CATSRVVLAGGHEQFF. The DNA of the CDR3 is TGTGCCACCAGCAGAGTAGTGCTAGCGGGAGGACATGAGCAGTTCTTC. Drawing the rest from reference TRBV15 and TRBJ2-1, the complete variable domain is DAMVIQNPRYQVTQFGKPVTLSCSQTLNHNVMYWYQQKSSQAPKLLFHYYDKDFNNEADTPDNFQSRRPNTSFCFLDIRSPGLGDTAMYLCATSRVVLAGGHEQFFGPGTRLTVL.

The CDR3 nucleotides are TGTGCCAGCAGTTTTGTCGAGACCCAGTACTTC. Translated, it gives CASSFVETQYF. The genes are TRBV12-3 or TRBV12-4 and TRBJ2-5; the D is unclear. V was cut by 3 bases and J by 5 bases, with 4 bases left in between. The CDR3 loop spans 11 amino acids.